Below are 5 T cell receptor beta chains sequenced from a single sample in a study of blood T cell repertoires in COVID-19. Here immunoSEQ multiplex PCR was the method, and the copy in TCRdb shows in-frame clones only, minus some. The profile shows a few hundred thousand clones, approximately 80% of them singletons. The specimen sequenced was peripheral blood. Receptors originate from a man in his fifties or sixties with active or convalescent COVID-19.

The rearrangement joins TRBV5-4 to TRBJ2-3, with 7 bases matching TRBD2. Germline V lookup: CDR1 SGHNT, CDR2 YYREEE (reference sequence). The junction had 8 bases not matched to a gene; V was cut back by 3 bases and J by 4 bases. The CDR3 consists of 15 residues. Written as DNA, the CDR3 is TGTGCCAGCAGCTGGGGAGGGGATCGAGCAGATACGCAGTATTTT. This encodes CASSWGGDRADTQYF.

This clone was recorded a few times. This CDR3 is CASSRVAGGPYNEQFF. Written as DNA, the CDR3 is TGTGCCAGCAGCCGAGTAGCGGGAGGGCCTTACAATGAGCAGTTCTTC. The chain uses TRBV2 and TRBJ2-1; TRBD2 aligns across 11 bases. The CDR3 sequence is 16 residues long. Germline values: CDR1 SNHLY, CDR2 FYNNEI. V lost 6 bases and J lost 4; bases outside the gene matches: 8.

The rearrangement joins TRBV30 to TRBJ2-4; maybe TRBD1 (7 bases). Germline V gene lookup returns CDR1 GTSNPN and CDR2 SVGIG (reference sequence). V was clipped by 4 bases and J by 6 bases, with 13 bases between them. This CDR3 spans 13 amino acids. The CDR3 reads CAWTQGRGNIQYF. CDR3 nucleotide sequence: TGTGCCTGGACACAGGGGCGGGGAAACATTCAGTACTTC.

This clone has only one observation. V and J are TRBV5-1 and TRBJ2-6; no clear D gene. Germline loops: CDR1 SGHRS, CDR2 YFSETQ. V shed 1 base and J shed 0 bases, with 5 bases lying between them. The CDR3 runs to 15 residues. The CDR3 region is CASSLLSSGANVLTF. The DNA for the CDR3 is TGCGCCAGCAGCTTGCTGAGCTCTGGGGCCAACGTCCTGACTTTC.

The CDR3 protein is CASSPRTDSNQPQHF. The CDR3 coding sequence is TGTGCCAGCAGTCCCAGGACAGATAGCAATCAGCCCCAGCATTTT. This chain joins TRBV27 and TRBJ1-5; possible D gene TRBD1, 6 bases. Per the germline V gene, CDR1 is MNHEY and CDR2 is SMNVEV (reference sequence). Deletions cut 5 bases from V and 0 bases from J, with 11 bases between. This CDR3 contains 15 residues.